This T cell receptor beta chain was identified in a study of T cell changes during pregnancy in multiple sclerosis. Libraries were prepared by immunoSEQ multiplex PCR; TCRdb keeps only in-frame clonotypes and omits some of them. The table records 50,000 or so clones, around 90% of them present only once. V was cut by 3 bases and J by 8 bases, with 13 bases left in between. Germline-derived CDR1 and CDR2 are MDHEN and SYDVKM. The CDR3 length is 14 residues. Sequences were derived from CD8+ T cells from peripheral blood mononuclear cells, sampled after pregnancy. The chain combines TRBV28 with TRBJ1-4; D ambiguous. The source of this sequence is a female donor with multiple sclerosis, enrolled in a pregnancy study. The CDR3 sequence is CASSFGEVAEKLFF. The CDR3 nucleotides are TGTGCCAGCAGTTTCGGAGAAGTAGCAGAAAAACTGTTTTTT.